The 21 T cell receptor beta chains below were found in one sample sequenced in a study of T and B cells in COVID-19 patients. TRB rearrangements were amplified by multiplex PCR with BIOMED2 TRB-A/B primers. A single record per CDR3 protein comes from TCRdb applying MiXCR to the multiplex PCR reads. This table has more than 5,000 distinct CDR3 sequences, about 33% appearing once. Each TRB amplification used roughly 230-550 ng of genomic DNA from blood. Material: blood. The source is a human donor with active COVID-19.

This clonotype is termed medium-sized. This rearrangement joins TRBV19 to TRBJ2-3; TRBD2 matches at 7 bases. Germline CDR1 LNHDA, CDR2 SQIVND (reference sequence). V lost 5 bases and J lost 2; bases outside the gene matches: 4. The CDR3 is 14 amino acids. CDR3 DNA sequence: TGTGCCAGTAGTTCGGGGAGGGACACAGATACGCAGTATTTT. Its protein product is CASSSGRDTDTQYF.

The CDR3, as DNA: TGTGCCAGCAGTTACACGAACACGGCGGCTGGCTACACCTTC. Translating it yields CASSYTNTAAGYTF. The chain has TRBV6-1 and TRBJ1-2; no reliable D call. Trimming took 5 bases from V and 7 from J, leaving 17 bases between them. Germline V gives CDR1 MNHNS, CDR2 SASEGT. The CDR3 extends over 14 amino acids.

A few counts support this clonotype. The V call is TRBV24-1, the J call TRBJ2-7; D is perhaps TRBD2 (6 bases). The CDR3 consists of 15 residues. CDR1 is KGHDR, CDR2 SFDVKD, per germline. V was cut by 2 bases and J by 3 bases, with 13 bases left in between. This chain's CDR3 is CATSDSRDGGYEQYF. In nucleotides, the CDR3 is TGTGCCACCAGTGATTCCCGGGACGGGGGCTACGAGCAGTACTTC.

On this clonotype: Relative to the germline gene, one junction end is altered; a read error may explain this. This sequence joins TRBV5-6 and TRBJ2-3; D is perhaps TRBD2 (5 bases). The germline V gene encodes CDR1 SGHDT and CDR2 YYEEEE. CDR3 size: 14 residues. The DNA for the CDR3 is TGCGCCAGCGGACCGAGCGCTACATCAGATACGCAGTATTTT. Amino acid sequence: CASGPSATSDTQYF.

V usage is TRBV15 and J usage is TRBJ2-1; no reliable D call. Germline V gene sequence: CDR1 LNHNV, CDR2 YYDKDF (reference sequence). The V and J ends lost 4 bases and 10 bases respectively, with 20 bases between them. The length of the CDR3 is 15 residues. CDR3 amino acids: CATSTRTAPPGEQFF. In DNA, the CDR3 is TGTGCCACCAGCACTAGGACGGCTCCCCCGGGCGAGCAGTTCTTC.

The chain carries TRBV4-2 and TRBJ2-3, with TRBD2 matching over 15 bases. CDR3 size: 18 residues. The germline gives CDR1 LGHNA, CDR2 YNFKEQ. With 4 bases clipped from V and 5 bases from J, the junction kept 10 bases outside the gene matches. CDR3: CASSPRTSGRAEEDTQYF. The CDR3 nucleotides are TGTGCCAGCAGCCCGAGGACTAGCGGGAGGGCGGAGGAAGATACGCAGTATTTT.

The CDR3 sequence is CASSQVPGQGNEKLFF. The DNA of the CDR3 is TGCGCCAGCAGCCAGGTTCCGGGACAGGGAAACGAAAAACTGTTTTTT. This chain connects TRBV4-3 to TRBJ1-4, with 9 bases identical to TRBD1. This CDR3 is built from 16 residues. The germline V gene has CDR1 LGHNA and CDR2 YSLEER. V lost 3 bases to trimming and J lost 8 bases; unmatched junction nucleotides: 10.

The rearrangement joins TRBV5-4 to TRBJ2-5; 8 bases line up with TRBD2. This CDR3 has 14 residues. Germline V gives CDR1 SGHNT, CDR2 YYREEE (reference sequence). With 5 bases clipped from V and 5 bases from J, the junction kept 8 bases outside the gene matches. The CDR3 sequence is CASRPTSGMETQYF. The CDR3 DNA reads TGTGCCAGCAGGCCTACTAGCGGAATGGAGACCCAGTACTTC.

The chain uses TRBV5-6 and TRBJ2-1; D is unclear. V lost 3 bases and J lost 2, with 6 bases in between. The CDR3 length is 13 residues. Germline lookup yields CDR1 SGHDT and CDR2 YYEEEE. The CDR3 DNA reads TGTGCCAGCAGCTCGGGTGCCTACAATGAGCAGTTCTTC. This gives the protein CASSSGAYNEQFF.

This clonotype occurred a few times. The chain is built from TRBV12-3 or TRBV12-4 and TRBJ1-5, with a weak D call TRBD1 (5 bases). The germline V and J ends were trimmed by 5 bases and 5 bases, with 13 bases remaining between them. The CDR3 length is 14 residues. DNA of the CDR3: TGTGCCAGCAGTCGGTCCGGGGCCGATCAGCCCCAGCATTTT. It yields the protein CASSRSGADQPQHF.

This clonotype has more than one count but fewer than ten. The chain combines TRBV12-3 or TRBV12-4 with TRBJ2-1; 7 bases are a match to TRBD2. Unmatched junction bases numbered 8, after V lost 8 bases and J lost 4 bases. CDR3 length equals 14 residues. The CDR3 nucleotides read TGTGCCAGCGCTCCGCCTAGCGGTTACAATGAGCAGTTCTTC. This codes for CASAPPSGYNEQFF.

This clonotype has only one observation. The V and J genes are TRBV28 and TRBJ1-4; TRBD1 matches at 9 bases. Germline V CDR1 and CDR2: MDHEN, SYDVKM. This CDR3 comprises 13 residues. Trimming at V came to 4 bases and at J to 11 bases, leaving 5 bases not matched to a gene. In DNA form, the CDR3 reads TGTGCCAGCAGTTCGTTAGGGACAGGGAAACTGTTTTTT. Encoded protein: CASSSLGTGKLFF.

The V call is TRBV6-2 or TRBV6-3, the J call TRBJ1-5; D is uncertain. Looked up from germline, CDR1 is MNHEY and CDR2 is SVGEGT. Trimming left V 6 bases short and J 5 bases short, with 17 bases between. The CDR3 runs to 15 residues. CDR3 nucleotide sequence: TGTGCCAGCAGACACAATCTGCTAGACCATCAGCCCCAGCATTTT. Translation: CASRHNLLDHQPQHF.

The V and J genes are TRBV6-5 and TRBJ1-2; maybe TRBD1 (5 bases). From germline, CDR1 is MNHEY and CDR2 SVGAGI. The CDR3 totals 13 residues. The V end was cut by 5 bases, the J end by 4 bases, with 11 bases between. CDR3: CASSPDSFYGYTF. The CDR3 DNA reads TGTGCCAGCAGTCCCGACAGTTTCTATGGCTACACCTTC.

This clonotype has only a few counts. The chain joins TRBV25-1 to TRBJ2-3, with D tentatively TRBD1 (6 bases). Germline loops: CDR1 MGHDK, CDR2 SYGVNS. V gave up 2 bases and J gave up 1 base, with 10 bases separating them. The CDR3 loop spans 15 amino acids. The CDR3 nucleotides read TGTGCCAGCAGTGAAGGGCGACAGGGCACAGATACGCAGTATTTT. This gives the protein CASSEGRQGTDTQYF.

The chain links TRBV29-1 to TRBJ2-1; TRBD1 agrees at 11 bases. V was clipped by 2 bases and J by 14 bases; unmatched bases: 5. The length of the CDR3 is 12 residues. From germline, CDR1 is SQVTM and CDR2 ANQGSEA. The CDR3 protein is CSVEYRDRGKFF. In DNA form, the CDR3 reads TGCAGCGTTGAATACAGGGACAGGGGGAAGTTCTTC.

This clonotype was observed a few times. This chain links TRBV6-1 with TRBJ2-3, with 7 bases matching TRBD1. Per the germline V gene, CDR1 is MNHNS and CDR2 is SASEGT. The length of the CDR3 is 16 residues. V gave up 0 bases and J gave up 3 bases; unmatched junction bases: 6. CDR3 sequence: CASSEALAGGTDTQYF. CDR3 in DNA: TGTGCCAGCAGTGAAGCGCTGGCAGGGGGAACAGATACGCAGTATTTT.

This clonotype was detected only a few times. This chain joins TRBV30 and TRBJ1-5, with 8 bases identical to TRBD1. Germline V gene data show CDR1 as GTSNPN and CDR2 as SVGIG (reference sequence). V was clipped by 1 base and J by 7 bases; unmatched bases: 6. The CDR3 is 14 amino acids. This CDR3 is CAWSGQGSGQPQHF. The CDR3 coding sequence is TGTGCCTGGAGTGGACAGGGGTCGGGACAGCCCCAGCATTTT. The complete variable domain, with remaining parts taken from reference TRBV30 and TRBJ1-5, reads SQTIHQWPATLVQPVGSPLSLECTVEGTSNPNLYWYRQAAGRGLQLLFYSVGIGQISSEVPQNLSASRPQDRQFILSSKKLLLSDSGFYLCAWSGQGSGQPQHFGDGTRLSIL.

CDR3 sequence (DNA): TGTGCCAGCAGTATGGGACAGGGGTTCAATCAGCCCCAGCATTTT. Its protein product is CASSMGQGFNQPQHF. The rearrangement uses TRBV6-5 and TRBJ1-5; 10 nucleotides match TRBD1. V was clipped by 5 bases and J by 3 bases; unmatched bases: 4. Germline lookup yields CDR1 MNHEY and CDR2 SVGAGI. There are 15 residues in the CDR3.

The chain uses TRBV12-3 or TRBV12-4 and TRBJ2-6; D gene ambiguous. The V end lost 6 bases, the J end lost 2 bases, and 11 bases lay between the germline ends. This CDR3 has 15 residues. CDR3 sequence (DNA): TGTGCCAGCAGCCGTCCACCGACTGGGGCCAACGTCCTGACTTTC. It translates to CASSRPPTGANVLTF.

By share, this clonotype ranks as medium-sized. The chain has TRBV27 and TRBJ2-3; TRBD1 might be the D (5 bases). The CDR3 loop spans 11 amino acids. V lost 5 bases and J 6 bases, leaving 6 bases between the germline ends. Per germline, CDR1 MNHEY and CDR2 SMNVEV (reference sequence). The CDR3 spells CASSPGDTQYF. CDR3 in DNA: TGTGCCAGCAGTCCAGGGGATACGCAGTATTTT.